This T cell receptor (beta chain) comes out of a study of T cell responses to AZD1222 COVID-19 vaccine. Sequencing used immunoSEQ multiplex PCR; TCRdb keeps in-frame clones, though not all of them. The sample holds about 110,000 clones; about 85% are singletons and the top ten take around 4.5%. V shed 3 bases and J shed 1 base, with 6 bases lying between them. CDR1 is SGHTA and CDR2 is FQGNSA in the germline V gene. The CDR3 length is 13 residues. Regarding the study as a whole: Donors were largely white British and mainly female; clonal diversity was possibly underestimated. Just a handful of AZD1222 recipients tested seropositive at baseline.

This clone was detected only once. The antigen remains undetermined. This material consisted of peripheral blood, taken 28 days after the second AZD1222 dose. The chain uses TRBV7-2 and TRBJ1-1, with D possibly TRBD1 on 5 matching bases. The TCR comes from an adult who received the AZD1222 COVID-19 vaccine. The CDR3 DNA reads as TGTGCCAGCAGCTTTCAGGGGAACACTGAAGCTTTCTTT. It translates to CASSFQGNTEAFF.